The source of this T cell receptor beta chain is a study of shared clonotypes between healthy human individuals. Study at large: Donors, aged 18 to 49, were a couple of women and a few men. Findings of the study overall: The authors expected sequencing depth to affect clonotype sharing among donors.

A note on this clone: What it recognizes is unknown. Additional DNA sequences in this sample encode the identical CDR3.

V lost 3 bases and J 4 bases, leaving 13 bases between the germline ends. The CDR3 sequence is 14 residues long. The V gene's germline CDR1 is SGHTA and CDR2 FQGNSA. Profiled with immunoSEQ multiplex PCR; TCRdb holds only in-frame clones, not every one. There are around 2.3 million clones in the sample; around 95% occur only once, and around 0.13% lies in the top ten. Sample: naive CD4+ T cells sorted from blood. Indicated subset: CD45RA+ positively selected. V usage is TRBV7-2 and J usage is TRBJ2-7; D unclear. The sequence derives from a young man in good health. DNA of the CDR3: TGTGCCAGCAGCTTGGGTAATGGGGTTTACGAGCAGTACTTC. Its protein is CASSLGNGVYEQYF.